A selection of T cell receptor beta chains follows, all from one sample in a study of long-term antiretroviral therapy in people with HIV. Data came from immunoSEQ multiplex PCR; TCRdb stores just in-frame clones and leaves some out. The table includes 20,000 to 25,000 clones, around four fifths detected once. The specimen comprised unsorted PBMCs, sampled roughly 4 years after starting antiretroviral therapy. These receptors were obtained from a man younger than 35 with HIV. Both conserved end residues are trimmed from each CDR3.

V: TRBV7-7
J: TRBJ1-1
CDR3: ASSLRTGLEAF

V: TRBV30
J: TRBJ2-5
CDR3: AWSGKGLMGTQY

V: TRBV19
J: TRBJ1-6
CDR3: ASSTWTGSYNSPLH

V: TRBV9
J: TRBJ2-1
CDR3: ASSPQTGTSHPEQF

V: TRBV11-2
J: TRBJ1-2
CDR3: ASSQGDRSNYGYT

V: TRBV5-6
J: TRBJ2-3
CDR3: ASSLGGSTDTQY

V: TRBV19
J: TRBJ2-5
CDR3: ASSPGSQETQY

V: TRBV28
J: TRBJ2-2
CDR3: ASSGNTGELF

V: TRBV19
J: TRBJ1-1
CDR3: ASKDRATSNTEAF

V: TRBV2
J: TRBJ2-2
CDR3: ASSDIRVRPNTGELF

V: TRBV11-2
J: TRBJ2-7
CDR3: ASSLTANSYEQY

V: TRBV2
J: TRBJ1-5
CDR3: ASSVRGYSNQPQH

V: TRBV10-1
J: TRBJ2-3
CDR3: ASSESRTSGGPTDTQY

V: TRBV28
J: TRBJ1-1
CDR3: ASSLFGNTEAF

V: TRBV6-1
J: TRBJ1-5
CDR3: ASSEGGGGNQPQH

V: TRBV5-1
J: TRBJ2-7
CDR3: ASSFDRSYEQY

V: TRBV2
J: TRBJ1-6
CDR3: ASSYRGGENSPLH

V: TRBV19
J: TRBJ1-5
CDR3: ASRTGQMKQPQH

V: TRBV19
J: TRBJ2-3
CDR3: ASSLAGRTDTQY

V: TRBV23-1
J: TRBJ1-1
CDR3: ASRNTDGPGQSNTEAF

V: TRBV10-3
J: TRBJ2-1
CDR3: AIMPQSGGYNEQF

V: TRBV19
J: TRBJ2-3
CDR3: ASSMDRTSGGYTDTQY